The source of this TCR beta chain is a study of blood T cells in healthy people across ages. With regard to this clonotype: Its target is not known.

The second PCR ran about 7 to 12 cycles with a sample-barcoded 5' primer and J-beta primers. A template-switch adaptor that had 12 random nucleotides put a tag on each cDNA molecule. Using its own MiXCR run on the 5' RACE reads, TCRdb lists one record per CDR3 protein. The sample holds more than 1 million distinct CDR3 sequences, 40% to 50% seen once. Whole-study findings and limits: The donors' CMV status was not determined, possibly confounding changes in expanded clonotypes.

Germline V CDR1 and CDR2: MNHEY, SMNVEV (reference sequence). The CDR3 totals 16 residues. V was cut by 3 bases and J by 2 bases, with 15 bases left in between. The rearrangement links TRBV27 to TRBJ2-3, with D hard to call. The source is a woman aged 55-69 years in good health. Material: blood. The CDR3: CASSFSRVWATDTQYF. Here the CDR3 DNA reads TGTGCCAGCAGTTTCTCTCGGGTTTGGGCCACAGATACGCAGTATTTT.